The source of this T cell receptor beta chain is a study of CD8+ T cells in alopecia areata. Study-wide background: At a dose of 5 to 10 mg twice daily, oral tofacitinib was given to treated patients. Overall study findings and caveats: Normal scalp showed lower clonality than lesional scalp, especially alopecia totalis/universalis.

On this clone: Its antigen is currently unknown.

As the sequencing template, cDNA was produced by extracting RNA and reverse transcribing it. Sequencing used immunoSEQ multiplex PCR; TCRdb keeps in-frame clones, though not all of them. The sample shows tens of thousands of clones, about two thirds of them seen only once. The germline CDR1 and CDR2 sequences are SNHLY and FYNNEI. The CDR3 totals 13 residues. V lost 3 bases and J lost 1, with 7 bases in between. Documented treatment: oral pan-JAK inhibitor, 5-10 mg twice daily. Sequences were derived from CD8+ T cells sorted from blood, sampled between weeks 44 and 45, from a patient treated with tofacitinib. The TCR originated in a human donor with alopecia areata. V and J are TRBV2 and TRBJ2-7; tentatively, D is TRBD2 (5 bases). CDR3 amino acids: CASSEEVSYEQYF. The CDR3 bases are TGTGCCAGCAGTGAGGAGGTGTCCTACGAGCAGTACTTC.